This is a list of T cell receptor beta chains from one sample in a study of OX40 agonist ivuxolimab in advanced cancers. The data were produced by immunoSEQ multiplex PCR, yet TCRdb's version contains in-frame clones alone and is incomplete. The sample includes more than 50,000 clones, approximately 86% of them seen just once. This material consisted of CD4+ or CD8+ T cells sorted from blood, taken in a trial of the OX40 agonist ivuxolimab. These receptors all stem from an adult with an advanced solid tumor such as melanoma, head and neck, liver or kidney cancer. Each CDR3 is given with its conserved first and last residue. The D gene is left open where the match is weak. Size is omitted from some rows. Given values are once, few, many or a class for expanded clones.

v_gene	d_gene	j_gene	abundance	CDR3nt	CDR3aa
TRBV5-1	NA	TRBJ2-7	NA	TGCGCCAGCAGCTCTACCCCGGACAGAGTTCACGAGCAGTACTTC	CASSSTPDRVHEQYF
TRBV20-1	TRBD2	TRBJ2-1	NA	TGCAGTGCTAGCGCGCGGGGGGAGCAGTTCTTC	CSASARGEQFF
TRBV28	TRBD2	TRBJ2-1	NA	TGTGCCAGCAGTTTCTATAACGGACTAGCGGGAGCTCGGATCTCCTACAATGAGCAGTTCTTC	CASSFYNGLAGARISYNEQFF
TRBV4-1	NA	TRBJ2-7	NA	TGCGCCAGCAGCCAATTCGAGGACGAGCAGTACTTC	CASSQFEDEQYF
TRBV6-4	NA	TRBJ2-7	NA	TGTGCCAGCAGTGAGTGGGCAGGGAGTGAGCAGTACTTC	CASSEWAGSEQYF
TRBV6-1	NA	TRBJ1-2	NA	TGTGCCAGCAGTTTTAGGAAGGACGGTAACTATGGCTACACCTTC	CASSFRKDGNYGYTF
TRBV11-2	TRBD2	TRBJ2-1	NA	TGTGCCAGCAGCTTAGAGACCGACCTCCTCGGGACTATAAACAATGAGCAGTTCTTC	CASSLETDLLGTINNEQFF
TRBV7-9	TRBD2	TRBJ2-3	NA	TGTGCCAGCAGCCCACTCGGGGGGGCTAGCACAGATACGCAGTATTTT	CASSPLGGASTDTQYF
TRBV19	TRBD2	TRBJ2-3	NA	TGTGCCAGTAGTAGGCTAGCGGGAGCCCGAGATACGCAGTATTTT	CASSRLAGARDTQYF
TRBV6-5	NA	TRBJ2-1	once	TGTGCCAGCAGTTCGCCAGCCCCAGAGGATGAGCAGTTCTTC	CASSSPAPEDEQFF
TRBV13	TRBD2	TRBJ2-2	NA	TGTGCCAGCAGCTCGGGACTAGCGGGAGGGGCCGGGGAGCTGTTTTTT	CASSSGLAGGAGELFF
TRBV7-9	TRBD2	TRBJ2-1	NA	TGTGCCAGCAGCTCACAAACCTCTACTAGCGGGAGTTACTATGAGCAGTTCTTC	CASSSQTSTSGSYYEQFF
TRBV6-1	TRBD2	TRBJ2-7	once	TGTGCCAGCGGGGTGGGACTAGCGGGAGGCGAGCAGTACTTC	CASGVGLAGGEQYF
TRBV9	NA	TRBJ2-7	NA	TGTGCCAGCAGCGTAGGGTCAGTCCGAATATACGAGCAGTACTTC	CASSVGSVRIYEQYF
TRBV30	NA	TRBJ2-7	NA	TGTGCCTGGAGTGCCTTAAGAGGGATAGGGATTGGCGAGCAGTACTTC	CAWSALRGIGIGEQYF
TRBV5-8	NA	TRBJ1-5	NA	TGTGCCAGCAGCTCGGACGAAAGAAATCAGCCCCAGCATTTT	CASSSDERNQPQHF
TRBV21-1	NA	TRBJ1-5	NA	TGTGCCAGCAGCAAAGAGGGACAGGGGGAATACAATCAGCCCCAGCATTTT	CASSKEGQGEYNQPQHF
TRBV11-2	NA	TRBJ1-2	NA	TGTGCCAGCAGCCCGGGACTTGCCCTTGAGTATGGCTACACCTTC	CASSPGLALEYGYTF
TRBV7-2	TRBD2	TRBJ2-7	NA	TGTGCCAGCAGCTTACGGGGAGGGACCAGCTCCTACGAGCAGTACTTC	CASSLRGGTSSYEQYF
TRBV19	NA	TRBJ1-1	NA	TGTGCCAGTACCACGAGGGGGAAGAACACTGAAGCTTTCTTT	CASTTRGKNTEAFF
TRBV5-6	NA	TRBJ1-5	NA	TGTGCCAGCAGCTCGTTACAGGGCCCCCCAAATCAGCCCCAGCATTTT	CASSSLQGPPNQPQHF
TRBV27	NA	TRBJ2-7	NA	TGTGCCAGCAGTGCGCAACAATTTCACTACGAGCAGTACTTC	CASSAQQFHYEQYF
TRBV28	NA	TRBJ2-4	few	TGTGCCAGCCAGACCGTGGATGTCAAAAACATTCAGTACTTC	CASQTVDVKNIQYF
TRBV19	TRBD2	TRBJ2-3	NA	TGTGCCAGTAGTCGAGCCTTAGCGGGAGGGGCGGATACGCAGTATTTT	CASSRALAGGADTQYF
TRBV5-4	NA	TRBJ2-7	once	TGTGCCAGCAGCTTCGGACAATCCGAGCAGTACTTC	CASSFGQSEQYF
TRBV27	TRBD2	TRBJ2-3	few	TGTGCCAGCAGTTTATCTCTAGCGGGGTGGACAGATACGCAGTATTTT	CASSLSLAGWTDTQYF
TRBV6-5	TRBD1	TRBJ2-5	once	TGTGCCAGGAAAACAGGGGGCGAAGAGACCCAGTACTTC	CARKTGGEETQYF
TRBV28	TRBD1	TRBJ1-2	once	TGTGCCAGCACCACCTTGCGAGGACAGGGGTCCCCTGACTATGGCTACACCTTC	CASTTLRGQGSPDYGYTF
TRBV25-1	NA	TRBJ2-3	NA	TGTGCCAGCAGCGCCTGGGACGACACAGATACGCAGTATTTT	CASSAWDDTDTQYF
TRBV19	NA	TRBJ2-7	NA	TGTGCCAGTAGTCAATGGGGACCGGTAGCCTACGAGCAGTACTTC	CASSQWGPVAYEQYF
TRBV5-5	NA	TRBJ2-5	NA	TGTGCCAGCAGCTTAGCCACGGGGTATAGAGAGACCCAGTACTTC	CASSLATGYRETQYF
TRBV11-2	NA	TRBJ2-2	NA	TGTGCCAGCAGCCTGGACGGAACCGGGGAGCTGTTTTTT	CASSLDGTGELFF
TRBV4-3	NA	TRBJ2-4	NA	TGCGCCAGCAGCCCCTCGGGAGCCACCTTTAACATTCAGTACTTC	CASSPSGATFNIQYF
TRBV5-5	NA	TRBJ1-3	NA	TGTGCCAGCAGCTTGGGTCTCAGGGTGTCTGGAAACACCATATATTTT	CASSLGLRVSGNTIYF
TRBV2	NA	TRBJ1-5	few	TGTGCCAGCAGTGAACCAACAGGGTATCAGCCCCAGCATTTT	CASSEPTGYQPQHF
TRBV7-9	NA	TRBJ1-2	NA	TGTGCCAGCAGCTTTCCCGGGACAAGGGGATCTTCTGGCTACACCTTC	CASSFPGTRGSSGYTF
TRBV5-6	TRBD1	TRBJ2-3	NA	TGTGCCAGCACCGAGGGGGTTACAGGGGGGCCTTTGGTCACAGATACGCAGTATTTT	CASTEGVTGGPLVTDTQYF
TRBV7-2	TRBD1	TRBJ2-2	NA	TGTGCCAGCAGCTTACAGACAGGGAAGCCTCCCGGGGAGCTGTTTTTT	CASSLQTGKPPGELFF
TRBV27	NA	TRBJ1-4	NA	TGTGCCAGCAGCGGTTGGACAAACGGTGAAAAACTGTTTTTT	CASSGWTNGEKLFF
TRBV27	TRBD1	TRBJ2-1	NA	TGTGCCAGCAGTGGGGCTAGGGACAGGGGTCTCAATGAGCAGTTCTTC	CASSGARDRGLNEQFF
TRBV9	TRBD1	TRBJ2-5	NA	TGTGCCAGCAGCGTCGGGACAGTGGCGACCCAGTACTTC	CASSVGTVATQYF
TRBV7-9	TRBD1	TRBJ2-5	once	TGTGCCAGCAGCTCAGACAGGGGTCGAGAGACCCAGTACTTC	CASSSDRGRETQYF
TRBV18	NA	TRBJ2-7	NA	TGTGCCAGCTCCCTAGACAGTCCCTCCTACGAGCAGTACTTC	CASSLDSPSYEQYF
TRBV7-2	TRBD2	TRBJ2-3	NA	TGTGCCAGCAGCCCCACGAATATAGCGGGAGTCTCAACGCAGTATTTT	CASSPTNIAGVSTQYF
TRBV7-9	NA	TRBJ2-7	NA	TGTGCCAGCAGCTTAGTGGCCGGGCTCGAGCAGTACTTC	CASSLVAGLEQYF
TRBV19	NA	TRBJ2-2	NA	TGTGCCAGTGGCCCGACCCGGAACACCGGGGAGCTGTTTTTT	CASGPTRNTGELFF
TRBV7-3	TRBD2	TRBJ2-1	NA	TGTGCCAGCAGCTGGGGGGGACTAGCGGAACCCAAGCAGTTCTTC	CASSWGGLAEPKQFF
TRBV20-1	NA	TRBJ2-4	NA	TGCAGCGCCACAACAGGAAACATTCAGTACTTC	CSATTGNIQYF
TRBV6-5	NA	TRBJ2-5	NA	TGTGCCAGCAAGGCGAGGCTTTTCCAAGAGACCCAGTACTTC	CASKARLFQETQYF
TRBV9	NA	TRBJ2-7	NA	TGTGCCAGCAGCGTAGGGGGAGTTGGCGAGCAGTACTTC	CASSVGGVGEQYF
TRBV2	NA	TRBJ2-5	NA	TGTGCCACCAAAGCGCTAGGGGGAGAAGAGACCCAGTACTTC	CATKALGGEETQYF